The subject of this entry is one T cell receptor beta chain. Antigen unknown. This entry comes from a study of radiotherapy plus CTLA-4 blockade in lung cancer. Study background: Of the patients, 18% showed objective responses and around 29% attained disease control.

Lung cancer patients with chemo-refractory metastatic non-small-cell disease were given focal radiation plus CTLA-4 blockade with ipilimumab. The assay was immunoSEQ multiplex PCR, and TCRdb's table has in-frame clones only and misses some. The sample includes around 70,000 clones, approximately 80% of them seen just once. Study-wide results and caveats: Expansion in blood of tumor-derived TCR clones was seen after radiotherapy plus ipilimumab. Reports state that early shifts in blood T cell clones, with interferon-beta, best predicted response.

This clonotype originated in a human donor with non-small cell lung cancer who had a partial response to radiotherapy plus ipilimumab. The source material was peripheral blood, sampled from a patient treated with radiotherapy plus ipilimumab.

In DNA, the CDR3 is TGTGCCAGCATGAGGGCTAGCGGGAGTACAGATACGCAGTATTTT. Protein: CASMRASGSTDTQYF. This chain joins TRBV2 and TRBJ2-3, with 10 positions matching TRBD2. Unmatched junction bases numbered 7, after V lost 7 bases and J lost 3 bases. CDR1 is SNHLY, CDR2 FYNNEI, per germline. CDR3 length: 15 residues.